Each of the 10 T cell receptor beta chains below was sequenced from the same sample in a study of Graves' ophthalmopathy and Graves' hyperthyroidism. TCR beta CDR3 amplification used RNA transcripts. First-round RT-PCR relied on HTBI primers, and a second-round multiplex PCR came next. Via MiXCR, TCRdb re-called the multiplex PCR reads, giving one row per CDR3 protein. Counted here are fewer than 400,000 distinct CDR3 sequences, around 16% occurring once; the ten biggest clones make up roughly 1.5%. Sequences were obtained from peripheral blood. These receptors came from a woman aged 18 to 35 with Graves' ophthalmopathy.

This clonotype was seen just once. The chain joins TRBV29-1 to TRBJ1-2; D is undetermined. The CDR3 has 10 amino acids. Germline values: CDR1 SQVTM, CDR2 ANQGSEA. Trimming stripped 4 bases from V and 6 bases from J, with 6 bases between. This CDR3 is CSVGLNGYTF. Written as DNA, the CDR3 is TGCAGCGTTGGTTTGAATGGCTACACCTTC.

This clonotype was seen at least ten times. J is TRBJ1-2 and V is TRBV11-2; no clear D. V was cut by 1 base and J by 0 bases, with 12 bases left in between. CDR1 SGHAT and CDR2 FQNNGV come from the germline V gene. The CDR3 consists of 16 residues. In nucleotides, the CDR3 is TGTGCCAGCAGCTTAGGAGGCAGACCAGCTAACTATGGCTACACCTTC. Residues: CASSLGGRPANYGYTF.

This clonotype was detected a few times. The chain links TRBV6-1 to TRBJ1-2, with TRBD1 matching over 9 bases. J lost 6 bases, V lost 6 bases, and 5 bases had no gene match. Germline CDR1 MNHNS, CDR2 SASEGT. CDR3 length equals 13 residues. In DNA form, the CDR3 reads TGTGCCAGCAGGGGACAGGGAGAAGATGGCTACACCTTC. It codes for CASRGQGEDGYTF.

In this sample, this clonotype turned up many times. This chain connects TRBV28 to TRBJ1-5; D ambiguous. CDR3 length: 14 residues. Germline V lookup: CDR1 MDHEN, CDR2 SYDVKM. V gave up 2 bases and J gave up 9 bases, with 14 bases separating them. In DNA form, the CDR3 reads TGTGCCAGCAGTTTAGTCGGACCGGCACGGCCCCAGCATTTT. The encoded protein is CASSLVGPARPQHF.

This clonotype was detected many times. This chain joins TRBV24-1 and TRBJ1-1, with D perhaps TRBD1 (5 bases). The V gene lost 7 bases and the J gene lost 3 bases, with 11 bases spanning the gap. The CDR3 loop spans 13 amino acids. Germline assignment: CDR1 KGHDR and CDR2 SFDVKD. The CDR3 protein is CATRGWGDTEAFF. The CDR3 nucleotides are TGTGCCACCAGAGGGTGGGGGGACACTGAAGCTTTCTTT.

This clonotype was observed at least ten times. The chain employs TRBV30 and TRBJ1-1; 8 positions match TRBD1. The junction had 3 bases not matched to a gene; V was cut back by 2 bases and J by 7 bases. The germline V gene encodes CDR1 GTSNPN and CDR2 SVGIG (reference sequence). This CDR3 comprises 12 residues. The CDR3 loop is CAWSPGQGEAFF. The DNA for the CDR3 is TGTGCCTGGAGTCCCGGACAGGGTGAAGCTTTCTTT.

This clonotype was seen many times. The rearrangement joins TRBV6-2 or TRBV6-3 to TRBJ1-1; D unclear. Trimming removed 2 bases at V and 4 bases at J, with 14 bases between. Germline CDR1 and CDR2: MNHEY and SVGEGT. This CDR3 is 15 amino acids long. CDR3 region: CASSYNPAGSTEAFF. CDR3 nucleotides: TGTGCCAGCAGTTACAATCCTGCGGGGTCCACTGAAGCTTTCTTT.

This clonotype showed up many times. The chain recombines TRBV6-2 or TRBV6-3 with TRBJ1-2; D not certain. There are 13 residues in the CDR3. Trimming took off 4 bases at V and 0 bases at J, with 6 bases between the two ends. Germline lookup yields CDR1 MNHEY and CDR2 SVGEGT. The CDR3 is CASSSQANYGYTF. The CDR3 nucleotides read TGTGCCAGCAGTTCCCAGGCTAACTATGGCTACACCTTC.

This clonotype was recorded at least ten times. This CDR3 reads CASSQLLGEDTEAFF. CDR3 sequence (DNA): TGTGCCAGCAGCCAATTACTCGGGGAGGACACTGAAGCTTTCTTT. The chain links TRBV14 to TRBJ1-1; D is uncertain. Germline V gene sequence: CDR1 SGHDN, CDR2 FVKESK. The V gene lost 2 bases and the J gene lost 3 bases, with 13 bases spanning the gap. CDR3 length: 15 amino acids.

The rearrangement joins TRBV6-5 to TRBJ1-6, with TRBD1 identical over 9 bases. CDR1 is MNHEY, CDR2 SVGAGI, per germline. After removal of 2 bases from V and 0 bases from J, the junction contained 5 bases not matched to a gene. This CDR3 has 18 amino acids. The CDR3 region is CASSYDRGTSSYNSPLHF. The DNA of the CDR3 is TGTGCCAGCAGTTACGACAGGGGGACCAGCTCCTATAATTCACCCCTCCACTTT.